A single sample is the source of the 6 T cell receptor beta chains below, sequenced in a study of post-analysis software for immune sequencing data (dated by TCRdb to about 2015). What the research found in general, with its limitations: Patients showed significantly higher frequencies than controls for about five TRBV segments, among them TRBV5-6, TRBV5-1 and TRBV20-1.

Their antigens are not known. Library prep was done by PCR. This sample was sequenced with an Illumina HiSeq 2500. Unique molecular identifiers were incorporated into TCR beta cDNA libraries to reduce PCR and sequencing biases. TCRdb passed the public sequencing reads through fastp at Q25 and MiXCR, retaining productive beta sequences. CDR3 protein sequences are deduplicated, and each keeps its most common genes and DNA. The table for this sample lists approximately 570,000 distinct CDR3 sequences; 44% of them were counted only once. The ten largest clones add up to more than 1.5% of the sample. The sequenced sample was blood. These TCRs come from a girl aged 10 to 17 with multiple sclerosis.

V gene TRBV29-1 combines with J gene TRBJ1-1; 8 nucleotides match TRBD1. The germline V gene encodes CDR1 SQVTM and CDR2 ANQGSEA. V shed 0 bases, J shed 5 bases, and the junction held 2 bases outside the gene matches. The CDR3 covers 13 residues. This CDR3 reads CSVEDRGQTEAFF. Here the CDR3 DNA reads TGCAGCGTTGAAGACAGGGGGCAGACTGAAGCTTTCTTT.

This sequence joins TRBV29-1 and TRBJ1-1; weak D call: TRBD1 (5 bases). With 6 bases removed from V and 5 bases from J, the gap between germline ends came to 16 bases. CDR3 length: 13 amino acids. Per the germline V gene, CDR1 is SQVTM and CDR2 is ANQGSEA. Here the CDR3 DNA reads TGCAGCGTGACCCCCGGACACGGAACTGAAGCTTTCTTT. Its translation is CSVTPGHGTEAFF.

Only a few counts were recorded for this clonotype. The V call is TRBV7-9, the J call TRBJ2-5; D uncertain. Germline-derived CDR1 and CDR2 are SEHNR and FQNEAQ (reference sequence). The germline V and J ends were trimmed by 5 bases and 1 base, with 14 bases remaining between them. The CDR3 has 15 residues. The DNA for the CDR3 is TGTGCCAGCAGCCCCAGTCTGGGCAGCCAAGAGACCCAGTACTTC. Residues: CASSPSLGSQETQYF.

This clonotype was seen a handful of times. This chain connects TRBV29-1 to TRBJ2-7; 8 nucleotides agree with TRBD2. The germline V gene encodes CDR1 SQVTM and CDR2 ANQGSEA. CDR3 length: 17 amino acids. With V trimmed by 6 bases and J by 2 bases, 18 bases remained unmatched. CDR3 in DNA: TGCAGCGTCCCTATACTTCCGGGACTAGTGAGCCCCTACGAGCAGTACTTC. Amino acid sequence: CSVPILPGLVSPYEQYF.

The chain recombines TRBV5-1 with TRBJ2-1; the match to TRBD2 covers 14 bases. V gave up 4 bases and J gave up 7 bases; unmatched junction bases: 10. This CDR3 region has 17 residues. CDR1 SGHRS and CDR2 YFSETQ come from the germline V gene. For the CDR3, the DNA is TGCGCCAGCAGCCAAAGGACTAGCGGGGGGTATAAGAATGAGCAGTTCTTC. Translating it yields CASSQRTSGGYKNEQFF.

CDR3 in DNA: TGCAGTGCTAGAGGCTCGCTTAGGGAAGACGAGCAGTACTTC. Translated, it gives CSARGSLREDEQYF. The chain links TRBV20-1 to TRBJ2-5; D is unresolved. The J call may be mistaken, given a closer DNA end match to TRBJ2-7. CDR3 length: 14 amino acids. Germline V lookup: CDR1 DFQATT, CDR2 SNEGSKA (reference sequence).